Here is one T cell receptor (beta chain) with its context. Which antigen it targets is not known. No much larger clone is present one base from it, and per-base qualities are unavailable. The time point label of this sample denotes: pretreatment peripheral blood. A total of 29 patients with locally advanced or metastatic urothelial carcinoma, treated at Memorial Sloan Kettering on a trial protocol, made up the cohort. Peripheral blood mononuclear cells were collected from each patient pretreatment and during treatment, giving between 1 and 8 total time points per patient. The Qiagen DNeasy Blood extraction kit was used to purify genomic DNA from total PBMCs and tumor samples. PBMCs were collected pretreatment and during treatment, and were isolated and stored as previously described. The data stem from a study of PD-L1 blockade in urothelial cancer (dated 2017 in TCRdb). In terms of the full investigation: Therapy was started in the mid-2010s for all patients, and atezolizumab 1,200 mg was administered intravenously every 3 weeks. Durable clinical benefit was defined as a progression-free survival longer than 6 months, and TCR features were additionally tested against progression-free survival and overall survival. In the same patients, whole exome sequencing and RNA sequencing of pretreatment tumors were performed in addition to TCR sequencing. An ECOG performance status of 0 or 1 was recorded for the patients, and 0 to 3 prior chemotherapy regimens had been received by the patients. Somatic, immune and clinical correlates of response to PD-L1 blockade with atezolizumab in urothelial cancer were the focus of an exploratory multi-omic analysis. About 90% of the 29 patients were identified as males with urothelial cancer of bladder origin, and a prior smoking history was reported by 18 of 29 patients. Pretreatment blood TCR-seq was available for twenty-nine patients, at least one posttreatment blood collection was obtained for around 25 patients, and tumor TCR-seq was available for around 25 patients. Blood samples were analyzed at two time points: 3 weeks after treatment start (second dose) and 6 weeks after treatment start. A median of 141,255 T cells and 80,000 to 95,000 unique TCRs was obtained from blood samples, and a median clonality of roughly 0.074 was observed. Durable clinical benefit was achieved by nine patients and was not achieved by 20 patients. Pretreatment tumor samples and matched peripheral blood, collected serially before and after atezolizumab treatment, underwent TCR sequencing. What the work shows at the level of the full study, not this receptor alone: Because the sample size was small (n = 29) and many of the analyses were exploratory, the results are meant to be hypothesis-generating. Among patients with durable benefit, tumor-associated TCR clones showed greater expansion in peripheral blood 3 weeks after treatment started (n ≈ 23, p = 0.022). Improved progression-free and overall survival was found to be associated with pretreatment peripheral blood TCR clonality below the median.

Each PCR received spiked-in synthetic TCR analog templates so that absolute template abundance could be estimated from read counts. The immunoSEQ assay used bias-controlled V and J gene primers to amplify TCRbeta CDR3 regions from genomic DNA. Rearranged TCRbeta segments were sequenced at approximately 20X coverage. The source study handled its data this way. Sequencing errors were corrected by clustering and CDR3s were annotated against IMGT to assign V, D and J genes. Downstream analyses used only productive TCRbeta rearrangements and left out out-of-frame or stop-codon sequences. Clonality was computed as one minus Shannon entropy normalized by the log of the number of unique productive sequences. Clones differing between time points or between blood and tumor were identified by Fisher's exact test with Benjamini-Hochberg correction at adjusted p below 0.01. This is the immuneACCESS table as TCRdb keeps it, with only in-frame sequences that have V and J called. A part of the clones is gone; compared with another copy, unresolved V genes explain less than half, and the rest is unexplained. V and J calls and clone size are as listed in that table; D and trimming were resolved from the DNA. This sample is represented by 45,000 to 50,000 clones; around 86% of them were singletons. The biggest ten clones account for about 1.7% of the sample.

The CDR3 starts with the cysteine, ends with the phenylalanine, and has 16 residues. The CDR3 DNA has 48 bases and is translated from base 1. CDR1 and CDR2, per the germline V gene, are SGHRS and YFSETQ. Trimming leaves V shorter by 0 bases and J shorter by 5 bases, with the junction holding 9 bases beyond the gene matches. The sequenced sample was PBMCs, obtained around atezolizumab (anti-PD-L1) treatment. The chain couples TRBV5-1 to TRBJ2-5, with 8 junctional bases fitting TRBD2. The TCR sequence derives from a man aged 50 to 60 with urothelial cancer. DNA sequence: TGCGCCAGCAGCTTGGAGGGTAGCGGGGCCATGGAGACCCAGTACTTC. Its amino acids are CASSLEGSGAMETQYF.